Each of the 28 T cell receptor beta chains below was sequenced from the same sample in a study of blood T cell repertoires in COVID-19. Here immunoSEQ multiplex PCR was the method, and the copy in TCRdb shows in-frame clones only, minus some. The table includes about 220,000 clones, 70% to 85% detected once. The sequenced sample consisted of PBMCs or T cells enriched from blood (not recorded which). All receptors derive from a woman in her 40s with acute COVID-19.

This clone was seen just once. The chain has TRBV10-2 and TRBJ2-7, with 11 bases identical to TRBD1. Germline loops: CDR1 WSHSY, CDR2 SAAADI. The trim removed 7 bases at V and 7 bases at J, leaving 9 bases unmatched. CDR3 length: 14 residues. CDR3 amino acids: CASNPGQGVLEQYF. In DNA form, the CDR3 reads TGCGCCAGCAACCCGGGACAGGGGGTCCTGGAGCAGTACTTC.

The genes are TRBV24-1 and TRBJ2-1; 9 bases fit TRBD2. This CDR3 has 15 amino acids. From germline, CDR1 is KGHDR and CDR2 SFDVKD. Unmatched junction bases numbered 8, after V lost 4 bases and J lost 8 bases. DNA for the CDR3: TGTGCCACCAGTGACGGCGGGGGGGTTTGGCATGAGCAGTTCTTC. The encoded protein is CATSDGGGVWHEQFF.

This chain connects TRBV28 to TRBJ1-5; tentatively, D is TRBD1 (6 bases). Germline CDR1 reads MDHEN; CDR2 reads SYDVKM. V lost 4 bases and J lost 0, with 13 bases in between. CDR3 size: 16 residues. CDR3 in amino acids: CASSSPRTDSNQPQHF. The CDR3 DNA sequence: TGTGCCAGCAGTTCCCCAAGGACAGATAGCAATCAGCCCCAGCATTTT.

The chain couples TRBV4-3 to TRBJ1-5; D is perhaps TRBD1 (5 bases). This CDR3 is 13 amino acids long. Germline CDR1 and CDR2: LGHNA and YSLEER. Trimming removed 0 bases from V and 15 bases from J, with 15 bases in between. The CDR3 DNA sequence: TGCGCCAGCAGCCAAGAGAGTCCAGGGCCCTTGCATTTT. It yields the protein CASSQESPGPLHF.

This clone was counted once. The CDR3 here is CAWSEGVGGYNSPLHF. The CDR3 DNA reads TGTGCCTGGAGTGAGGGTGTGGGGGGCTATAATTCACCCCTCCACTTT. This chain links TRBV30 with TRBJ1-6; a weak D match, TRBD1 (5 bases). CDR3 length: 16 amino acids. Per germline, CDR1 GTSNPN and CDR2 SVGIG (reference sequence). Trimming left V 1 base short and J 3 bases short, with 13 bases between.

By share, this clone counts as medium-sized. V is TRBV27 and J is TRBJ1-2, with D tentatively TRBD1 (5 bases). V was pared by 5 bases and J by 3 bases, with 16 bases between. The germline V gene encodes CDR1 MNHEY and CDR2 SMNVEV (reference sequence). This CDR3 is 15 amino acids long. The CDR3 DNA reads as TGTGCCAGCAGTCCTGCCCGGGGGGGGTACTATGGCTACACCTTC. Its translation is CASSPARGGYYGYTF.

A note on this clone: The identical CDR3 is also encoded by other nucleotide sequences in the sample. The chain employs TRBV29-1 and TRBJ2-7; TRBD1 agrees at 10 bases. From germline, CDR1 is SQVTM and CDR2 ANQGSEA. V was clipped by 5 bases and J by 2 bases; unmatched bases: 3. This CDR3 spans 13 amino acids. CDR3 loop: CSVSTGGPYEQYF. The CDR3 nucleotides read TGCAGCGTTTCGACAGGGGGCCCCTACGAGCAGTACTTC.

In DNA form, the CDR3 reads TGTGCCAGCAGCTCATATACGTCTGGACAGGGGGAAAGTGGCTACACCTTC. It translates to CASSSYTSGQGESGYTF. The gene calls are TRBV9 and TRBJ1-2, with 10 positions matching TRBD1. From germline, CDR1 is SGDLS and CDR2 YYNGEE. The CDR3 contains 17 residues. The V gene end was trimmed by 4 bases and the J gene end by 7 bases; junction bases not matched to a gene: 16.

This clone was seen a few times. The chain couples TRBV12-3 or TRBV12-4 to TRBJ1-5; TRBD1 is a possible D gene (5 bases). Trimming left V 8 bases short and J 4 bases short, with 12 bases between. This CDR3 spans 13 amino acids. The CDR3 sequence is CASAQGENQPQHF. The CDR3 nucleotides are TGTGCCAGCGCGCAGGGTGAAAATCAGCCCCAGCATTTT.

The chain has TRBV24-1 and TRBJ1-2; D is undetermined. The V gene lost 4 bases and the J gene lost 2 bases, with 7 bases spanning the gap. CDR1 is KGHDR, CDR2 SFDVKD, per germline. The length of the CDR3 is 13 residues. The CDR3 DNA follows: TGTGCCACCAGTGACAGCGCCAACTATGGCTACACCTTC. The encoded protein is CATSDSANYGYTF.

V gene TRBV5-6 combines with J gene TRBJ1-2; D is undetermined. Trimming left V 0 bases short and J 14 bases short, with 14 bases between. The CDR3 consists of 12 residues. The germline gives CDR1 SGHDT, CDR2 YYEEEE. CDR3 nucleotides: TGTGCCAGCAGCTTGGGGGAAGCCCGGGAGACCTTC. Protein: CASSLGEARETF. The whole variable domain, remainder taken from reference TRBV5-6 and TRBJ1-2, is DAGVTQSPTHLIKTRGQQVTLRCSPKSGHDTVSWYQQALGQGPQFIFQYYEEEERQRGNFPDRFSGHQFPNYSSELNVNALLLGDSALYLCASSLGEARETFGSGTRLTVV.

V is TRBV5-6 and J is TRBJ2-7; perhaps TRBD1 as D (5 bases). The CDR3 has 13 residues. Trimming removed 0 bases at V and 5 bases at J, with 9 bases between. Germline V gene sequence: CDR1 SGHDT, CDR2 YYEEEE. CDR3 nucleotides: TGTGCCAGCAGCTTGGTCTCACAGGACGAGCAGTACTTC. Protein product: CASSLVSQDEQYF.

The chain is built from TRBV3-1 (or the pseudogene TRBV3-2) and TRBJ1-2; no reliable D call. This CDR3 contains 14 residues. V was cut by 1 base and J by 8 bases, with 14 bases left in between. Germline assignment: CDR1 LGHDT and CDR2 YNNKEL (reference sequence). CDR3 DNA sequence: TGTGCCAGCAGCCAAGGGAGGGCCTTTGGGGGCTACACCTTC. Protein sequence: CASSQGRAFGGYTF.

This clone was observed a single time. The J gene is TRBJ1-3, the V gene TRBV4-1; D not certain. Germline V gives CDR1 MGHRA, CDR2 YSYEKL. Trimming took 1 base from V and 0 from J, leaving 7 bases between them. This CDR3 comprises 15 residues. The CDR3 loop reads CASSQVSSSGNTIYF. In DNA, the CDR3 is TGCGCCAGCAGCCAAGTGTCCAGCTCTGGAAACACCATATATTTT.

The CDR3 bases are TGTGCCAGCAGTTACCGGACAGGGAATGAAAAACTGTTTTTT. Its protein is CASSYRTGNEKLFF. The gene calls are TRBV6-5 and TRBJ1-4; 8 nucleotides align to TRBD1. CDR3 length: 14 amino acids. Germline loops: CDR1 MNHEY, CDR2 SVGAGI. Trimming took 2 bases from V and 5 from J; bases not matched to a gene: 1.

This clone turned up a few times. The V gene is TRBV29-1, the J gene TRBJ1-2; tentative D call: TRBD1 (6 bases). Trimming shortened V by 0 bases and J by 8 bases, and 13 bases separated the two germline ends. CDR1 is SQVTM and CDR2 is ANQGSEA in the germline V gene. The CDR3 length is 13 residues. CDR3 coding DNA: TGCAGCGTTGAAGAGAAGTCAGGGGAAGGCTACACCTTC. Translating it yields CSVEEKSGEGYTF.

The V and J genes are TRBV9 and TRBJ1-3; D might be TRBD1 (6 bases). Trimming stripped 0 bases from V and 0 bases from J, with 10 bases between. CDR1 is SGDLS, CDR2 YYNGEE, per germline. CDR3 length: 16 amino acids. CDR3 sequence (DNA): TGTGCCAGCAGCGTAGCCGACAGGCCCTCTGGAAACACCATATATTTT. It codes for CASSVADRPSGNTIYF.

The rearrangement uses TRBV10-1 and TRBJ2-3; TRBD2 matches 8 bases. The CDR3 spans 19 residues. Trimming at V came to 2 bases and at J to 4 bases, leaving 17 bases not matched to a gene. The V gene's germline CDR1 is WNHNN and CDR2 SYGVQD (reference sequence). The CDR3 coding sequence is TGCGCCAGCAGTGAGAGGCACACGACGGGCAGCGGGAGATCAGATACGCAGTATTTT. Translated, it gives CASSERHTTGSGRSDTQYF.

The chain has TRBV6-1 and TRBJ1-2; weak D call: TRBD1 (5 bases). The V gene lost 3 bases and the J gene lost 6 bases, with 14 bases spanning the gap. The CDR3 runs to 14 residues. Per the germline V gene, CDR1 is MNHNS and CDR2 is SASEGT. DNA for the CDR3: TGTGCCAGCAGTGAGCAGGGATGGATGGATGGCTACACCTTC. This codes for CASSEQGWMDGYTF.

This clone has only a few counts. This sequence joins TRBV6-5 and TRBJ1-4; 8 positions agree with TRBD1. CDR1 and CDR2 (germline): MNHEY, SVGAGI. V gave up 6 bases and J gave up 7 bases; unmatched junction bases: 7. This CDR3 has 14 amino acids. The CDR3 here is CASRYQGAGEKLFF. The CDR3 region has the DNA TGTGCCAGCAGATACCAGGGGGCGGGTGAAAAACTGTTTTTT.

The chain uses TRBV30 and TRBJ2-7; D might be TRBD1 (5 bases). Germline assignment: CDR1 GTSNPN and CDR2 SVGIG (reference sequence). The CDR3 length is 12 residues. V lost 3 bases, J lost 5 bases, and 11 bases lay in between. CDR3 sequence: CAWSRAWDEQYF. CDR3 DNA sequence: TGTGCCTGGAGCAGGGCGTGGGACGAGCAGTACTTC.

The count of this clone is one. CDR3 nucleotides: TGTGCCAGCTCACCACGTGGACAGGGGGCAGGGGATGGCTACACCTTC. This encodes CASSPRGQGAGDGYTF. The chain carries TRBV18 and TRBJ1-2; TRBD1 aligns across 11 bases. CDR1 KGHSH and CDR2 LQKENI come from the germline V gene. The CDR3 runs to 16 residues. V was clipped by 1 base and J by 6 bases; unmatched bases: 7.

This clone has more than one count but fewer than ten. J is TRBJ1-2 and V is TRBV3-1 (or the pseudogene TRBV3-2), with 8 nucleotides matching TRBD1. V gave up 0 bases and J gave up 7 bases; unmatched junction bases: 10. The CDR3 is 16 residues long. Germline CDR1 is LGHDT and CDR2 is YNNKEL (reference sequence). DNA of the CDR3: TGTGCCAGCAGCCAAGATTTAGCGGACAGGGTTGGTGGCTACACCTTC. Protein sequence: CASSQDLADRVGGYTF.

The table lists this clone with a count of one. The rearrangement links TRBV27 to TRBJ1-5, with 7 positions matching TRBD1. CDR3 length equals 12 residues. Unmatched junction bases numbered 4, after V lost 9 bases and J lost 5 bases. Per the germline V gene, CDR1 is MNHEY and CDR2 is SMNVEV (reference sequence). The CDR3 protein is CARKGADQPQHF. The CDR3 coding sequence is TGTGCCAGAAAGGGGGCGGATCAGCCCCAGCATTTT.

This rearrangement joins TRBV27 to TRBJ2-7; TRBD2 might be the D (6 bases). Per germline, CDR1 MNHEY and CDR2 SMNVEV (reference sequence). The CDR3 runs 15 residues. V was cut by 6 bases and J by 5 bases, with 20 bases left in between. The CDR3 DNA reads as TGTGCCAGCAGAACCCTCGGGAGTTCTGGTAACGAGCAGTACTTC. This codes for CASRTLGSSGNEQYF.

The rearrangement links TRBV5-6 to TRBJ1-2, with D possibly matching TRBD1 (5 bases). V dropped 1 base and J dropped 0 bases, with 10 bases sitting between them. Germline V gene sequence: CDR1 SGHDT, CDR2 YYEEEE. The CDR3 has 15 amino acids. Written as DNA, the CDR3 is TGTGCCAGCAGCTTGATCCAGGGTTCTAACTATGGCTACACCTTC. Translated, it gives CASSLIQGSNYGYTF.

The chain has TRBV11-2 and TRBJ2-1; TRBD2 matches at 7 bases. Unmatched junction bases numbered 13, after V lost 5 bases and J lost 6 bases. The CDR3 length is 16 residues. Germline CDR1 and CDR2: SGHAT and FQNNGV. CDR3 sequence: CASSPVGRSIFNEQFF. In DNA, the CDR3 is TGTGCCAGCAGCCCGGTCGGGAGGTCGATTTTCAATGAGCAGTTCTTC.

The chain carries TRBV7-9 and TRBJ2-7; 10 bases fit TRBD1. V trimming: 6 bases; J trimming: 3 bases; junction bases outside the gene matches: 8. The CDR3 contains 15 residues. Germline-derived CDR1 and CDR2 are SEHNR and FQNEAQ (reference sequence). The CDR3: CASRDTGTGVYEQYF. CDR3 nucleotides: TGTGCCAGCAGAGATACCGGGACAGGGGTCTACGAGCAGTACTTC.